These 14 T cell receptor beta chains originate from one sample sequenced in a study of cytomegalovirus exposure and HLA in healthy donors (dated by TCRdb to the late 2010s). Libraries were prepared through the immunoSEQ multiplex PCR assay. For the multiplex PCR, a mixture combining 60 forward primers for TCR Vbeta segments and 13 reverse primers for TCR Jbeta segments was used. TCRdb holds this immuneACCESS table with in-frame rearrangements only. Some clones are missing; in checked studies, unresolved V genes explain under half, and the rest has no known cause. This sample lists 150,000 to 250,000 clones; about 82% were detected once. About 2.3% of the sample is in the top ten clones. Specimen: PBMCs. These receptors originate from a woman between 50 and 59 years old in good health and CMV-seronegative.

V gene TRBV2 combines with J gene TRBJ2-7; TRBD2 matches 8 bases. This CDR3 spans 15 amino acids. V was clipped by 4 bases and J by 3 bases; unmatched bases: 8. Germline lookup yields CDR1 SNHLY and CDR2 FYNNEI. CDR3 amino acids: CASSARPAGDYEQYF. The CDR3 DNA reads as TGTGCCAGCAGTGCACGGCCAGCGGGAGACTACGAGCAGTACTTC.

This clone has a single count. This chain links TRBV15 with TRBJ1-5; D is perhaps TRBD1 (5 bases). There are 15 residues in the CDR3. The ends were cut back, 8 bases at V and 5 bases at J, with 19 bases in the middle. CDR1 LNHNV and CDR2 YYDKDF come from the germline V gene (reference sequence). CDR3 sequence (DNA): TGTGCCACCTGGGACTCGGGACGGATCGATCAGCCCCAGCATTTT. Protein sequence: CATWDSGRIDQPQHF.

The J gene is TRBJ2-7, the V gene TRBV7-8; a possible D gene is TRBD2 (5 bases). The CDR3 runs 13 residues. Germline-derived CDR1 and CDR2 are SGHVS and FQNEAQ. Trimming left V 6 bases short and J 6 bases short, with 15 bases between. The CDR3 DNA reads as TGTGCCAGCAGACTAGGGTTGGGCCGCGAGCAGTACTTC. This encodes CASRLGLGREQYF.

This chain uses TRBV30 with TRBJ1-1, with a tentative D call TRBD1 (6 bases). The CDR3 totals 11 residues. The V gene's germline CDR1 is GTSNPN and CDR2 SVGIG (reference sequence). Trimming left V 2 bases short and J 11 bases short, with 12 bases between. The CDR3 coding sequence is TGTGCCTGGAGTCCCAGGGGATGGGCTTTCTTT. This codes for CAWSPRGWAFF.

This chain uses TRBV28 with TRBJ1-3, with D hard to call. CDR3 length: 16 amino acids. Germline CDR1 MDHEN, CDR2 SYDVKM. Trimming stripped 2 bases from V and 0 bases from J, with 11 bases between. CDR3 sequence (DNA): TGTGCCAGCAGTTTACCTAACAGAAACTCTGGAAACACCATATATTTT. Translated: CASSLPNRNSGNTIYF.

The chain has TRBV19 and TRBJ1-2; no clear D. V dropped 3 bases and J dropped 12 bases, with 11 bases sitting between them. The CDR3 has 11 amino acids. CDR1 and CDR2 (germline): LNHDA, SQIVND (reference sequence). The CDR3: CASSMGGENTF. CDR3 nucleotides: TGTGCCAGTAGTATGGGCGGGGAGAACACCTTC.

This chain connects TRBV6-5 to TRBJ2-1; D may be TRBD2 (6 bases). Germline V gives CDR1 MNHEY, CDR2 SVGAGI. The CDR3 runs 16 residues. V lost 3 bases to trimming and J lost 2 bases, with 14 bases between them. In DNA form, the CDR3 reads TGTGCCAGCAGTTATTATATTAGCGGAACCTACAATGAGCAGTTCTTC. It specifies CASSYYISGTYNEQFF.

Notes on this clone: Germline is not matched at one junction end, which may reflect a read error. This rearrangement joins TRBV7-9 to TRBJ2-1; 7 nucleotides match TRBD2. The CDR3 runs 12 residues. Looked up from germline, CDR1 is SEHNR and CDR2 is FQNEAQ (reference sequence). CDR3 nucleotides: TGTTCCAGCAGCTTAATGGTTGGACTAGTCTTCTTC. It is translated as CSSSLMVGLVFF.

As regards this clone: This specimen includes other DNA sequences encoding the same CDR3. Here the CDR3 reads CASSVVSTDTQYF. CDR3 nucleotide sequence: TGTGCCAGCAGCGTAGTCAGTACAGATACGCAGTATTTT. The gene calls are TRBV9 and TRBJ2-3; D is unresolved. CDR1 SGDLS and CDR2 YYNGEE come from the germline V gene. V lost 0 bases and J lost 3, with 5 bases in between. CDR3 size: 13 residues.

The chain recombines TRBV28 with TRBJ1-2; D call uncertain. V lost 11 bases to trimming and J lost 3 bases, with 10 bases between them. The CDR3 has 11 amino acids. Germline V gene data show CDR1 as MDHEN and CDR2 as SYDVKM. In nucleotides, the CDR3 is TGTGCCTCCAGTGTACACTATGGCTACACCTTC. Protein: CASSVHYGYTF.

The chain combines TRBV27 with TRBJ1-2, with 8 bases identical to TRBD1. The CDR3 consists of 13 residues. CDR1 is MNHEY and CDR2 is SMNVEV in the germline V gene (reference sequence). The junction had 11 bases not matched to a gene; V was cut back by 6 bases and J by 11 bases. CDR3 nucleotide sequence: TGTGCCAGCAGCCCATCCGGGACAGGAGGTTACACCTTC. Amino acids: CASSPSGTGGYTF.

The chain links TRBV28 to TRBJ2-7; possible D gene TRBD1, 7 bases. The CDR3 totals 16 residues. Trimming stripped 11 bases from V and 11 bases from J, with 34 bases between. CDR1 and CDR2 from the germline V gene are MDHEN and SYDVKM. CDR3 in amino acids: CAGGRDSSTGRGGKYF. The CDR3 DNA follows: TGTGCCGGCGGCCGGGACAGTAGTACAGGGCGAGGCGGGAAGTACTTC.

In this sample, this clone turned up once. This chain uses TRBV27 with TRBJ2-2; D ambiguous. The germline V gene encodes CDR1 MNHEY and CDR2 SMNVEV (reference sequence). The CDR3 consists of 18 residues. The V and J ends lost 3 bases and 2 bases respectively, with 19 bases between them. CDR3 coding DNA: TGTGCCAGCAGTTTTGTCCTATCGGGTTCAAGCAACACCGGGGAGCTGTTTTTT. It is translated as CASSFVLSGSSNTGELFF.

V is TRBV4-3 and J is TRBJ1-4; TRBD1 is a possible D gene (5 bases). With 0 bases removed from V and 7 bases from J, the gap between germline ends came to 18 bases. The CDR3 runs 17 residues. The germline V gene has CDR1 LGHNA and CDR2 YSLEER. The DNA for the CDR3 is TGCGCCAGCAGCCAAGAAAGGGAAAGGGGCTTGCGTGAAAAACTGTTTTTT. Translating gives CASSQERERGLREKLFF.